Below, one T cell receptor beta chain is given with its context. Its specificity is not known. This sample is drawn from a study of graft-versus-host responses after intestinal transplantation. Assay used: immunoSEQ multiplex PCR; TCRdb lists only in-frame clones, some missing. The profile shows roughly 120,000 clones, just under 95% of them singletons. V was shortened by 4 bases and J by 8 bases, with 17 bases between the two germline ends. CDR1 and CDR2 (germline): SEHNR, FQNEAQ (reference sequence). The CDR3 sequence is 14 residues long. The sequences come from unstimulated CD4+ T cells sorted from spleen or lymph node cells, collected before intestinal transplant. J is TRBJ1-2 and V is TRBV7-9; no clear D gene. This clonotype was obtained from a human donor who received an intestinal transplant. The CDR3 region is CASSSAYNRWGYTF. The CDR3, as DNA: TGTGCCAGCAGCTCCGCTTATAACCGCTGGGGCTACACCTTC.